The 27 T cell receptor beta chains given below trace back to one sample, sequenced in a study of PD-L1 blockade in urothelial cancer. The protocol was immunoSEQ multiplex PCR, while the TCRdb copy is restricted to in-frame clones and leaves out a portion. In the table there are roughly 91,000 clones, more than 70% of which are singletons. The time point is: pretreatment peripheral blood. Sample: PBMCs, taken around atezolizumab (anti-PD-L1) treatment. The receptors were gathered from a man between 60 and 75 years old with urothelial cancer.

CDR3 region: CASSFTERQSMQETQYF. CDR3 nucleotide sequence: TGCGCCAGCAGTTTTACCGAACGACAGTCTATGCAAGAGACCCAGTACTTC. The chain links TRBV5-1 to TRBJ2-5; possible D gene TRBD1, 5 bases. This CDR3 region has 17 residues. Germline lookup yields CDR1 SGHRS and CDR2 YFSETQ. Trimming shortened V by 5 bases and J by 2 bases, and 22 bases separated the two germline ends. Complete variable domain (other parts from reference TRBV5-1 and TRBJ2-5): KAGVTQTPRYLIKTRGQQVTLSCSPISGHRSVSWYQQTPGQGLQFLFEYFSETQRNKGNFPGRFSGRQFSNSRSEMNVSTLELGDSALYLCASSFTERQSMQETQYFGPGTRLLVL.

The chain couples TRBV10-3 to TRBJ2-2, with a possible D match to TRBD1 (5 bases). CDR1 ENHRY and CDR2 SYGVKD come from the germline V gene. This CDR3 has 14 amino acids. V dropped 6 bases and J dropped 1 base, with 9 bases sitting between them. CDR3 bases: TGTGCCATCAGCGTTCAGGGGAACACCGGGGAGCTGTTTTTT. This translates into CAISVQGNTGELFF.

This clone occurred once. The gene calls are TRBV19 and TRBJ2-1; 9 bases agree with TRBD2. Germline V gives CDR1 LNHDA, CDR2 SQIVND (reference sequence). The CDR3 is made up of 17 amino acids. J was trimmed by 4 bases and V by 5 bases; bases with no gene match: 12. The CDR3 loop is CASSSSGGAGGYNEQFF. CDR3 coding DNA: TGTGCCAGTAGTTCCTCTGGGGGAGCGGGGGGATACAATGAGCAGTTCTTC.

This chain uses TRBV11-2 with TRBJ2-2; TRBD2 is a possible D gene (6 bases). The CDR3 extends over 14 amino acids. V gave up 3 bases and J gave up 7 bases, with 12 bases separating them. Germline V CDR1 and CDR2: SGHAT, FQNNGV. In DNA, the CDR3 is TGTGCCAGCAGCTTGGAGGGGAGAGACGGGGAGCTGTTTTTT. It encodes CASSLEGRDGELFF.

This clone was detected once. V usage is TRBV4-1 and J usage is TRBJ1-2; tentative D call: TRBD1 (6 bases). Germline CDR1 is MGHRA and CDR2 is YSYEKL. This CDR3 has 15 residues. With 4 bases removed from V and 1 base from J, the gap between germline ends came to 13 bases. This CDR3 reads CASSLGTPINYGYTF. The CDR3, as DNA: TGCGCCAGCAGCCTAGGGACACCTATTAACTATGGCTACACCTTC.

The chain recombines TRBV6-5 with TRBJ1-1; D is uncertain. Germline assignment: CDR1 MNHEY and CDR2 SVGAGI. Trimming took 6 bases from V and 5 from J, leaving 10 bases between them. The CDR3 contains 12 residues. This CDR3 reads CASRFSGTEAFF. The CDR3 DNA sequence: TGTGCCAGCAGGTTTTCGGGGACTGAAGCTTTCTTT.

The CDR3 is CASSLWGREKYF. CDR3 coding DNA: TGTGCCAGCAGTTTATGGGGCAGGGAAAAGTACTTC. The rearrangement links TRBV28 to TRBJ2-4; perhaps TRBD1 as D (5 bases). Germline V gene sequence: CDR1 MDHEN, CDR2 SYDVKM. The V and J ends lost 0 bases and 14 bases respectively, with 11 bases between them. This CDR3 has 12 residues.

The chain combines TRBV5-3 with TRBJ1-1; the D is unclear. TRBV5-3 carries the ORF label, with uncertain function. V dropped 4 bases and J dropped 0 bases, with 10 bases sitting between them. This CDR3 region has 14 residues. CDR3 in DNA: TGTGCCAGAAGCCCGGGATTTATGAACACTGAAGCTTTCTTT. Protein: CARSPGFMNTEAFF.

This clone was detected only once. CDR3 nucleotides: TGTGCCAGTAGACAGGGGGCCAATGGCTACACCTTC. Its translation: CASRQGANGYTF. The chain has TRBV19 and TRBJ1-2; the match to TRBD1 covers 9 bases. Germline V gene sequence: CDR1 LNHDA, CDR2 SQIVND (reference sequence). This CDR3 region has 12 residues. The V gene end was trimmed by 6 bases and the J gene end by 6 bases; junction bases not matched to a gene: 2.

The rearrangement uses TRBV10-3 and TRBJ1-1; 9 bases are a match to TRBD1. Germline-derived CDR1 and CDR2 are ENHRY and SYGVKD. This CDR3 contains 16 residues. V dropped 1 base and J dropped 4; count of bases not matched to a gene: 7. The CDR3 sequence: CAISEWDRVLSTEAFF. The CDR3 DNA follows: TGTGCCATCAGTGAGTGGGACAGGGTGTTGAGCACTGAAGCTTTCTTT.

The genes are TRBV6-5 and TRBJ1-5; D is ambiguous. The CDR3 contains 15 residues. CDR1 MNHEY and CDR2 SVGAGI come from the germline V gene. The V end was cut by 6 bases, the J end by 0 bases, with 12 bases between. CDR3 in amino acids: CASRTTQGSNQPQHF. CDR3 bases: TGTGCCAGCAGAACGACACAAGGTAGCAATCAGCCCCAGCATTTT.

This clone has just one count. The rearrangement uses TRBV10-3 and TRBJ2-1; 13 positions agree with TRBD2. Germline loops: CDR1 ENHRY, CDR2 SYGVKD. Losses at the gene ends were 2 bases for V and 2 bases for J; bases not matched to a gene: 6. This CDR3 spans 18 amino acids. The CDR3 DNA reads as TGTGCCATCAGTGAGCTAGGGACTAGCGGGAAAACCTACAATGAGCAGTTCTTC. Translation: CAISELGTSGKTYNEQFF.

V usage is TRBV20-1 and J usage is TRBJ2-7, with a tentative D call TRBD2 (5 bases). The CDR3 runs 10 residues. Trimming removed 3 bases at V and 6 bases at J, with 6 bases between. Germline V lookup: CDR1 DFQATT, CDR2 SNEGSKA (reference sequence). CDR3 sequence: CSARTIEQYF. The CDR3 DNA reads as TGCAGTGCTAGGACTATCGAGCAGTACTTC.

V gene TRBV30 combines with J gene TRBJ2-7, with 15 bases aligning to TRBD2. With V trimmed by 4 bases and J by 5 bases, 12 bases remained unmatched. Germline lookup yields CDR1 GTSNPN and CDR2 SVGIG (reference sequence). The length of the CDR3 is 17 residues. CDR3 in amino acids: CAWTREGLAGGPHEQYF. CDR3 sequence (DNA): TGTGCCTGGACTCGAGAAGGACTAGCGGGAGGGCCCCACGAGCAGTACTTC.

V and J are TRBV6-6 and TRBJ2-7; D gene ambiguous. Germline values: CDR1 MNHNY, CDR2 SVGAGI (reference sequence). The CDR3 consists of 14 residues. V lost 1 base to trimming and J lost 2 bases, with 9 bases between them. The CDR3 DNA sequence: TGTGCCAGCAGTTACTTCCACTCTCCCTACGAGCAGTACTTC. This codes for CASSYFHSPYEQYF.

The V gene is TRBV5-1, the J gene TRBJ1-2, with 7 bases that match TRBD1. Germline values: CDR1 SGHRS, CDR2 YFSETQ. The CDR3 runs to 11 residues. J lost 8 bases, V lost 4 bases, and 2 bases had no gene match. CDR3 amino acids: CASSPGQGYTF. The DNA for the CDR3 is TGCGCCAGCAGCCCGGGACAGGGCTACACCTTC.

The rearrangement uses TRBV11-1 and TRBJ1-1; tentative D call: TRBD1 (5 bases). Germline CDR1 SGHAT, CDR2 FQDESV (reference sequence). The CDR3 runs 14 residues. The germline V and J ends were trimmed by 7 bases and 2 bases, with 14 bases remaining between them. CDR3: CASKLGQGNTEAFF. The DNA of the CDR3 is TGTGCCAGCAAGTTAGGCCAGGGAAACACTGAAGCTTTCTTT.

The chain employs TRBV5-4 and TRBJ1-2; D unresolved. V lost 4 bases and J 7 bases, leaving 20 bases between the germline ends. The CDR3 spans 15 residues. The germline V gene has CDR1 SGHNT and CDR2 YYREEE (reference sequence). The CDR3 is CASSREGSLSPGYTF. The CDR3 bases are TGTGCCAGCAGCCGGGAGGGTTCCCTCTCCCCTGGCTACACCTTC.

The chain has TRBV7-2 and TRBJ1-2; D is perhaps TRBD1 (5 bases). The CDR3 runs to 15 residues. V lost 5 bases and J lost 2, with 15 bases in between. Germline CDR1 reads SGHTA; CDR2 reads FQGNSA. In DNA, the CDR3 is TGTGCCAGCAGCATGGGAGGGACGGGGAACTATGGCTACACCTTC. This gives the protein CASSMGGTGNYGYTF.

This clone has a single count. J is TRBJ2-5 and V is TRBV7-9, with 8 bases identical to TRBD1. The CDR3 is 13 residues long. Germline assignment: CDR1 SEHNR and CDR2 FQNEAQ (reference sequence). The V gene end was trimmed by 5 bases and the J gene end by 5 bases; junction bases not matched to a gene: 4. The CDR3 DNA reads as TGTGCCAGCAGCATACAGGGGGTGGAGACCCAGTACTTC. Translating gives CASSIQGVETQYF.

The V call is TRBV19, the J call TRBJ1-5, with a weak D call TRBD1 (5 bases). From germline, CDR1 is LNHDA and CDR2 SQIVND (reference sequence). Trimming removed 8 bases from V and 11 bases from J, with 13 bases in between. The CDR3 runs to 11 residues. The CDR3 loop reads CASGAGGSQHF. The CDR3, as DNA: TGTGCCAGTGGGGCGGGAGGGTCCCAGCATTTT. Complete variable domain (other parts from reference TRBV19 and TRBJ1-5): DGGITQSPKYLFRKEGQNVTLSCEQNLNHDAMYWYRQDPGQGLRLIYYSQIVNDFQKGDIAEGYSVSREKKESFPLTVTSAQKNPTAFYLCASGAGGSQHFGDGTRLSIL.

This rearrangement joins TRBV7-9 to TRBJ2-5; 11 bases are a match to TRBD2. CDR1 SEHNR and CDR2 FQNEAQ come from the germline V gene (reference sequence). The CDR3 is 16 residues long. The junction had 4 bases not matched to a gene; V was cut back by 0 bases and J by 4 bases. Written as DNA, the CDR3 is TGTGCCAGCAGCTTAGCTAGCGGGGGGGCGTCAGAGACCCAGTACTTC. This codes for CASSLASGGASETQYF.

This sequence joins TRBV6-5 and TRBJ2-2; 7 bases fit TRBD1. CDR1 and CDR2 (germline): MNHEY, SVGAGI. V shed 6 bases and J 4 bases; nucleotides not matched to a gene: 8. This CDR3 has 15 residues. The CDR3 protein is CASSIRDSTTGELFF. CDR3 DNA sequence: TGTGCCAGCAGCATTCGGGACAGCACCACCGGGGAGCTGTTTTTT.

This CDR3 reads CASSQEADGGEQFF. The CDR3 DNA reads as TGTGCCAGCAGCCAAGAGGCCGATGGGGGGGAGCAGTTCTTC. The chain recombines TRBV4-2 with TRBJ2-1; D may be TRBD2 (6 bases). CDR3 length: 14 residues. Between the trimmed V and J ends, which lost 0 bases and 10 bases, there was a span of 13 bases. Germline V gives CDR1 LGHNA, CDR2 YNFKEQ.

The chain is built from TRBV4-3 and TRBJ2-7, with 7 bases lining up with TRBD2. Unmatched junction bases numbered 8, after V lost 0 bases and J lost 3 bases. Germline CDR1 reads LGHNA; CDR2 reads YSLEER. The CDR3 runs to 16 residues. CDR3 protein: CASSQESGTGLYEQYF. The CDR3 DNA follows: TGCGCCAGCAGCCAAGAAAGCGGGACTGGCCTCTACGAGCAGTACTTC.

In this sample, this clone turned up once. This rearrangement joins TRBV7-9 to TRBJ1-5, with D maybe TRBD1 (5 bases). Germline CDR1 and CDR2: SEHNR and FQNEAQ (reference sequence). The V end lost 4 bases, the J end lost 4 bases, and 11 bases lay between the germline ends. The CDR3 extends over 14 amino acids. The CDR3 reads CASSSSGGNQPQHF. The DNA of the CDR3 is TGTGCCAGCAGCTCATCGGGGGGGAATCAGCCCCAGCATTTT.

The V call is TRBV16, the J call TRBJ2-2; perhaps TRBD1 as D (5 bases). The CDR3 has 16 residues. Germline CDR1 and CDR2: KGHSY and FQNENV. The V end was cut by 2 bases, the J end by 1 base, with 11 bases between. CDR3 residues: CASSQRTGENTGELFF. The CDR3 DNA is TGTGCCAGCAGCCAACGCACAGGAGAGAACACCGGGGAGCTGTTTTTT.